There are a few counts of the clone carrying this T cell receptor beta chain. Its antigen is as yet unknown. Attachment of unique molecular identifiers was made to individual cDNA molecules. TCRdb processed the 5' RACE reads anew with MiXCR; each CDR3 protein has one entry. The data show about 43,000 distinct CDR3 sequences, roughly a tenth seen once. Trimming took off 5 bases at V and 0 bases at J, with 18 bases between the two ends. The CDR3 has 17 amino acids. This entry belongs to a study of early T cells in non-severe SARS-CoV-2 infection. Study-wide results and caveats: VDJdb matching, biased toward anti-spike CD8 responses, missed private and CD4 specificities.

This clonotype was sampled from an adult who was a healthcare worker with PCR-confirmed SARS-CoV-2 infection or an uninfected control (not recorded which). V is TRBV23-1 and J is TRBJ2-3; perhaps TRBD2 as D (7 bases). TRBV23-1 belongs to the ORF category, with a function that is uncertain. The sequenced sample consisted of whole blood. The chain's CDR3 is CASSSRARGGSTDTQYF. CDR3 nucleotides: TGCGCCAGCAGTTCCCGGGCCAGGGGAGGGAGCACAGATACGCAGTATTTT.